A selection of T cell receptor beta chains follows, all from one sample in a study of T cells in Graves' hyperthyroidism and ophthalmopathy. TCRdb reprocessed the multiplex PCR reads with MiXCR, giving one entry per CDR3 protein. The sample lists about 520,000 distinct CDR3 sequences, around 24% seen once, with about 11% in the top ten. Sequencing was carried out using blood. These TCRs come from a woman in her thirties with Graves' ophthalmopathy. CDR3s include the opening cysteine and the closing phenylalanine or tryptophan. The D gene is left open where the match is weak. Clone size is shown for a subset of rows, as once, few, many or a class of expanded clone.

many	TRBD2	15	TRBV10-3	TRBJ2-3	CAITGTTKSTDTQYF	TGTGCCATCACCGGGACTACAAAGAGCACAGATACGCAGTATTTT
many	TRBD2	17	TRBV5-5	TRBJ2-7	CASSARLAGGFICEQYF	TGTGCCAGCAGCGCGAGACTAGCGGGGGGTTTTATTTGCGAGCAGTACTTC
few	-	14	TRBV9	TRBJ2-5	CTSTNRPTGETQYF	TGTACCAGCACAAACAGGCCTACTGGGGAGACCCAGTACTTC
many	TRBD1	17	TRBV20-1	TRBJ1-5	CSGIKTGGWFGNQPQHF	TGCAGTGGTATTAAAACAGGGGGATGGTTCGGCAATCAGCCCCAGCATTTT
many	-	14	TRBV6-1	TRBJ1-5	CASSLDSLNQPQHF	TGTGCCAGCAGTCTGGACAGCTTAAATCAGCCCCAGCATTTT
many	-	14	TRBV5-1	TRBJ1-2	CASSLAPDSYGYTF	TGCGCCAGCAGCTTGGCCCCGGACAGCTATGGCTACACCTTC
few	-	14	TRBV20-1	TRBJ1-1	CSAPGAQRNTEAFF	TGCAGTGCTCCAGGGGCCCAGAGGAACACTGAAGCTTTCTTT
many	-	12	TRBV6-2/TRBV6-3	TRBJ2-7	CASSYSRNEQYF	TGTGCCAGCAGTTACTCACGAAACGAGCAGTACTTC
many	-	14	TRBV5-1	TRBJ2-2	CASSWDLSAGELFF	TGCGCCAGCAGCTGGGACTTGAGTGCCGGGGAGCTGTTTTTT
-	-	14	TRBV6-1	TRBJ1-1	CAAIPPGLNTEAFF	TGTGCCGCCATACCCCCCGGATTGAACACTGAAGCTTTCTTT
many	-	13	TRBV19	TRBJ1-1	CASVPANRDEAFF	TGTGCCAGTGTGCCAGCGAACAGGGATGAAGCTTTCTTT
many	TRBD2	17	TRBV30	TRBJ2-5	CAWSRSLAGGYQETQYF	TGTGCCTGGAGTAGGAGCCTAGCGGGGGGCTACCAAGAGACCCAGTACTTC
many	-	12	TRBV3-1	TRBJ2-7	CASSQVQREQYF	TGTGCCAGCAGCCAAGTTCAGCGTGAGCAGTACTTC
-	TRBD1	14	TRBV27	TRBJ1-2	CASRPRTGGYGYTF	TGTGCCAGCAGACCCAGGACAGGGGGTTATGGCTACACCTTC
few	-	15	TRBV4-2	TRBJ2-7	CASSQVPLAGFGQYF	TGTGCCAGCAGCCAAGTCCCCCTCGCAGGGTTCGGGCAGTACTTC
few	-	13	TRBV5-4	TRBJ1-1	CASSPNWDTEASF	TGTGCCAGCAGTCCGAATTGGGACACTGAAGCTTCCTTT
many	-	14	TRBV5-1	TRBJ1-1	CASTPVPMNTEAFF	TGCGCCAGCACTCCCGTCCCTATGAACACTGAAGCTTTCTTT
many	-	14	TRBV12-3/TRBV12-4	TRBJ1-3	CASTPTGSGNTIYF	TGTGCCAGCACCCCTACCGGGTCTGGAAACACCATATATTTT
few	-	10	TRBV30	TRBJ2-5	CAWRGTAQYF	TGTGCCTGGAGGGGGACGGCCCAGTACTTC
-	-	14	TRBV12-3/TRBV12-4	TRBJ1-1	CASSRDIAGTEAFF	TGTGCCAGCAGTAGGGACATAGCAGGTACTGAAGCTTTCTTT
many	-	15	TRBV12-3/TRBV12-4	TRBJ2-2	CASSFSARNTGELFF	TGTGCCAGCAGTTTCTCAGCGAGAAACACCGGGGAGCTGTTTTTT
once	TRBD1	16	TRBV11-1	TRBJ1-2	CASSFGQGMANYGYTF	TGTGCCAGCAGCTTCGGACAGGGGATGGCTAACTATGGCTACACCTTC
-	TRBD1	14	TRBV27	TRBJ1-6	CASSPRDRRSPLHF	TGTGCCAGCAGTCCGCGGGACAGGCGGTCGCCCCTCCACTTT
many	-	14	TRBV30	TRBJ1-1	CAWSGGGSLTEAFF	TGTGCCTGGAGTGGGGGGGGTAGCCTCACTGAAGCTTTCTTT
many	-	16	TRBV7-7	TRBJ2-2	CASSLALGPPAGELFF	TGTGCTAGCAGCTTAGCCCTCGGGCCCCCAGCCGGGGAGCTGTTTTTT
many	-	14	TRBV4-1	TRBJ2-7	CASSPFGTGFEQYF	TGCGCCAGCAGCCCCTTCGGCACAGGGTTCGAGCAGTACTTC
many	-	11	TRBV29-1	TRBJ1-2	CSVNRDYGYTF	TGCAGCGTGAACAGGGACTATGGCTACACCTTC
few	-	16	TRBV7-2	TRBJ2-5	CASSPERGYDFQTQYF	TGTGCCAGCAGCCCCGAACGGGGGTACGACTTCCAGACCCAGTACTTC
many	TRBD1	14	TRBV6-1	TRBJ2-5	CVSRRGQAQETQYF	TGTGTCAGCAGGAGGGGACAGGCACAAGAGACCCAGTACTTC
once	-	17	TRBV15	TRBJ2-7	CATSPGTGRTSSYEQYF	TGTGCCACAAGCCCTGGGACAGGAAGGACTAGCAGCTACGAGCAGTACTTC
few	TRBD1	16	TRBV4-1	TRBJ1-2	CASSQAGQATPYGYTF	TGCGCCAGCAGCCAAGCCGGACAGGCGACCCCCTATGGCTACACCTTC
many	TRBD1	14	TRBV6-5	TRBJ1-1	CASSWTGRDTEAFF	TGTGCCAGCAGTTGGACAGGGCGGGACACTGAAGCTTTCTTT
many	-	16	TRBV6-5	TRBJ1-2	CASSFLRTEGIYGYTF	TGTGCCAGCAGTTTTCTTCGGACAGAGGGAATCTATGGCTACACCTTC
few	-	13	TRBV12-3/TRBV12-4	TRBJ1-2	CASRWGDGTGYTF	TGTGCCAGCAGATGGGGTGACGGGACCGGCTACACCTTC
many	TRBD1	15	TRBV6-5	TRBJ1-3	CASSPLGQSGNTIYF	TGTGCCAGCAGTCCCCTGGGACAGTCTGGAAACACCATATATTTT
many	-	11	TRBV2	TRBJ2-7	CASSDPAEQYF	TGTGCCAGCAGTGACCCTGCCGAGCAGTACTTC
-	-	14	TRBV7-2	TRBJ2-7	CASSLPTGRREQYF	TGTGCCAGCAGCTTACCGACGGGGCGTCGCGAGCAGTACTTC
many	-	14	TRBV7-9	TRBJ2-5	CASSAGTLVETQYF	TGTGCCAGCAGCGCCGGGACTCTGGTGGAGACCCAGTACTTC
many	-	13	TRBV11-2	TRBJ1-1	CASSSAGSTEAFF	TGTGCCAGCAGCTCAGCAGGGAGCACTGAAGCTTTCTTT
many	TRBD2	13	TRBV6-1	TRBJ2-7	CASSTAGFYEQYF	TGTGCCAGCAGTACAGCGGGGTTCTACGAGCAGTACTTC
many	-	15	TRBV7-3	TRBJ2-7	CASSLMAGQVHEQYF	TGTGCCAGCAGCTTAATGGCAGGGCAGGTCCACGAGCAGTACTTC
few	TRBD1	16	TRBV30	TRBJ2-2	CAWSRDRGSYTGELFF	TGTGCCTGGAGTAGGGACAGGGGCTCATACACCGGGGAGCTGTTTTTT
many	-	13	TRBV27	TRBJ2-2	CASSLAGPGELFF	TGTGCCAGCAGTTTGGCAGGGCCCGGGGAGCTGTTTTTT
many	TRBD1	13	TRBV29-1	TRBJ1-1	CSVDRDSSTEAFF	TGCAGCGTTGACCGGGACAGCTCCACTGAAGCTTTCTTT
-	TRBD1	14	TRBV30	TRBJ1-5	CAWSQGALNQPQHF	TGTGCCTGGAGTCAGGGGGCACTCAATCAGCCCCAGCATTTT
few	TRBD1	13	TRBV24-1	TRBJ1-2	CATQGTGAYGYTF	TGTGCCACCCAGGGGACAGGCGCCTATGGCTACACCTTC
many	-	12	TRBV20-1	TRBJ2-5	CSARTTEETQYF	TGCAGTGCTAGAACTACAGAAGAGACCCAGTACTTC
many	-	16	TRBV6-1	TRBJ1-2	CASSESGREVNYGYTF	TGTGCCAGCAGTGAAAGTGGAAGGGAGGTCAACTATGGCTACACCTTC
many	-	13	TRBV6-1	TRBJ2-7	CASSEVRGYEQYF	TGTGCCAGCAGTGAAGTCAGGGGCTACGAGCAGTACTTC
-	-	13	TRBV4-1	TRBJ1-5	CASSTDSGQPQHF	TGCGCCAGCAGCACAGACAGCGGTCAGCCCCAGCATTTT